This T cell receptor beta chain was sequenced in a study of identical twins. Study results and caveats: Within beta out-of-frame sequences, the excess sharing observed between twins was weaker. Conclusions leaned on cross-sectional statistical analysis and did not track the same donors over time.

Template switching added a universal primer site, and cDNA bore unique molecular identifiers. TCRdb reanalysed the 5' RACE reads using MiXCR and keeps one entry per CDR3 protein. The sample has roughly 18,000 distinct CDR3 sequences, approximately 71% seen once. Healthy Caucasians supplied all donations. As concerns this clonotype: Its specificity is unknown.

J lost 1 base, V lost 0 bases, and 8 bases had no gene match. This CDR3 comprises 16 residues. Germline V lookup: CDR1 DFQATT, CDR2 SNEGSKA (reference sequence). Sequencing was carried out using memory (CD45RO+) T cells sorted from blood. The receptor's source is a woman aged 18-35 years in good health. This table probably holds off-target reads from a library built for another chain. The rearrangement uses TRBV20-1 and TRBJ2-7; TRBD2 matches at 8 bases. As DNA, the CDR3 is TGCAGTGCTAGAGACCGTAGCGGGAAGGGATCCTACGAGCAGTACTTC. Protein product: CSARDRSGKGSYEQYF.